This TCR beta chain was identified during a study of T cell responses to AZD1222 COVID-19 vaccine. This CDR3 spans 13 amino acids. V lost 2 bases and J lost 6, with 10 bases in between. The germline V gene has CDR1 MNHNS and CDR2 SASEGT. With regard to this clone: As yet, its antigen is unknown.

Second-dose intervals near 4 or 12 weeks were combined. Here immunoSEQ multiplex PCR was the method, and the copy in TCRdb shows in-frame clones only, minus some. The data hold tens of thousands of clones, with around 85% observed a single time. Study findings and constraints: The CD4 TCRs associated with vaccination extended across spike and predominated at 160-218 and 743-854. Sampling captured repertoires only after the peak T cell response.

This specimen consisted of peripheral blood, obtained 28 days after the second AZD1222 dose. J is TRBJ1-1 and V is TRBV6-1; the D gene is possibly TRBD1 (6 bases). This clonotype originated in an adult who received the AZD1222 COVID-19 vaccine. Here the CDR3 reads CASSEPQGPEAFF. The CDR3, as DNA: TGTGCCAGCAGTGAACCACAGGGCCCTGAAGCTTTCTTT.